Listed below are T cell receptor beta chains from one sample, sequenced in a study of blood T cell repertoires in COVID-19. Only in-frame clones appear in the TCRdb table, and some are missing; sequencing was by immunoSEQ multiplex PCR. This sample has roughly 120,000 clones, with around 88% found just once. Input material: peripheral blood. Receptors were obtained from a woman between 45 and 60 years old with active or convalescent COVID-19. CDR3s include the opening cysteine and the closing phenylalanine or tryptophan. The order of the fields is CDR3 protein, CDR3 DNA, D gene, J gene, V gene, clone size. D genes are given only for firm matches. Clone size appears in some rows only: once, few, many, or a class for an expanded clone.

CSASPGQGVHEQYF | TGCAGTGCTAGTCCGGGACAGGGGGTCCACGAGCAGTACTTC | TRBD1 | TRBJ2-7 | TRBV20-1 | NA
CASSQAGKPYEQYF | TGCGCCAGCAGCCAAGCAGGGAAACCCTACGAGCAGTACTTC | NA | TRBJ2-7 | TRBV4-1 | NA
CASSFGPGTANSPLHF | TGTGCCAGCAGTTTCGGGCCCGGGACAGCTAATTCACCCCTCCACTTT | TRBD1 | TRBJ1-6 | TRBV28 | NA
CASSLNSYNEQFF | TGTGCCAGCAGCTTAAATTCATACAATGAGCAGTTCTTC | NA | TRBJ2-1 | TRBV7-3 | NA
CAWRGGFAAQYF | TGTGCCTGGAGGGGTGGGTTCGCGGCCCAGTACTTC | NA | TRBJ2-5 | TRBV30 | NA
CASSFYGQNSGNTIYF | TGTGCCAGCAGCTTTTACGGACAGAACTCTGGAAACACCATATATTTT | NA | TRBJ1-3 | TRBV7-6 | NA
CASSGSPGTGNKKQYF | TGTGCCAGCAGCGGGAGCCCCGGGACAGGGAATAAAAAGCAGTACTTC | TRBD1 | TRBJ2-7 | TRBV7-2 | NA
CASSPIIAGTGFPGELFF | TGTGCCAGCAGCCCCATAATAGCCGGGACAGGGTTCCCCGGGGAGCTGTTTTTT | TRBD1 | TRBJ2-2 | TRBV7-6 | NA
CASSPGSSGTTDTQYF | TGTGCCAGCTCACCGGGGTCGAGCGGGACTACAGATACGCAGTATTTT | TRBD2 | TRBJ2-3 | TRBV18 | once
CATSDLLAGGLSTGELFF | TGTGCCACCAGTGATTTGCTCGCGGGAGGGCTGTCCACCGGGGAGCTGTTTTTT | TRBD2 | TRBJ2-2 | TRBV24-1 | once
CASSQELGLAGLAGELFF | TGCGCCAGCAGCCAAGAATTGGGACTAGCGGGACTAGCCGGGGAGCTGTTTTTT | TRBD2 | TRBJ2-2 | TRBV4-1 | NA
CAWSGGLAGGLTGELFF | TGTGCCTGGAGTGGGGGACTAGCGGGAGGGCTCACCGGGGAGCTGTTTTTT | TRBD2 | TRBJ2-2 | TRBV30 | once
CASSYGLAGREQYF | TGTGCCAGCAGTTACGGACTAGCGGGACGCGAGCAGTACTTC | TRBD2 | TRBJ2-7 | TRBV25-1 | NA
CASSRTGGAYEQYF | TGTGCCAGCAGCCGGACAGGGGGCGCATACGAGCAGTACTTC | TRBD1 | TRBJ2-7 | TRBV11-2 | NA
CACRSGQGAWTGELFF | TGTGCCTGTCGGTCGGGACAGGGGGCTTGGACCGGGGAGCTGTTTTTT | TRBD1 | TRBJ2-2 | TRBV30 | NA
CATSSERGPTDTQYF | TGTGCCACCAGCAGTGAGCGGGGTCCCACAGATACGCAGTATTTT | TRBD2 | TRBJ2-3 | TRBV15 | NA
CASSPRSGRGAYEQYF | TGTGCCAGCAGTCCCAGGAGCGGGAGGGGCGCCTACGAGCAGTACTTC | TRBD2 | TRBJ2-7 | TRBV3-1/TRBV3-2 | NA
CASRGTGQETQYF | TGTGCCAGCCGCGGGACGGGGCAAGAGACCCAGTACTTC | NA | TRBJ2-5 | TRBV2 | NA
CASRAVGLTIANTGELFF | TGCGCCAGCAGGGCTGTGGGACTTACTATCGCGAACACCGGGGAGCTGTTTTTT | NA | TRBJ2-2 | TRBV10-2 | NA
CASSEMGSLGSPLHF | TGTGCCAGCAGCGAAATGGGTAGCCTGGGTTCACCCCTCCACTTT | NA | TRBJ1-6 | TRBV7-2 | NA
CASRAAYGYTF | TGTGCCTCCAGGGCTGCCTATGGCTACACCTTC | NA | TRBJ1-2 | TRBV19 | NA
CAWTSQAGSPLHF | TGTGCCTGGACGTCTCAAGCGGGTTCACCCCTCCACTTT | NA | TRBJ1-6 | TRBV30 | NA
CASSVELWQETQYF | TGTGCCAGCAGCGTAGAGCTATGGCAAGAGACCCAGTACTTC | NA | TRBJ2-5 | TRBV9 | NA
CASSSGEGGTSKAYEQYF | TGTGCCAGCTCCTCGGGGGAAGGAGGGACTAGCAAGGCCTACGAGCAGTACTTC | TRBD2 | TRBJ2-7 | TRBV18 | NA
CASSLIEVPDEQYF | TGTGCCAGCAGCTTGATAGAAGTTCCCGACGAGCAGTACTTC | NA | TRBJ2-7 | TRBV7-9 | NA
CASSLGRDEQYF | TGTGCCAGCAGTTTGGGTCGGGACGAGCAGTACTTC | NA | TRBJ2-7 | TRBV12-3/TRBV12-4 | few
CASSKGGGQVSYEQYF | TGTGCCAGCAGCAAGGGAGGGGGACAGGTGTCCTACGAGCAGTACTTC | NA | TRBJ2-7 | TRBV7-2 | NA
CASSHTGAYGYTF | TGTGCCAGTAGCCATACAGGGGCCTATGGCTACACCTTC | TRBD1 | TRBJ1-2 | TRBV19 | NA
CATSREEGIGGALHF | TGTGCCACCAGCAGAGAGGAGGGGATCGGGGGGGCCCTCCACTTT | NA | TRBJ1-6 | TRBV15 | NA
CASSVAQGPPGTGELFF | TGTGCCAGCAGCGTAGCACAGGGGCCTCCGGGCACCGGGGAGCTGTTTTTT | TRBD1 | TRBJ2-2 | TRBV9 | NA
CASSQTGTPNSPLHF | TGTGCCAGCAGCCAGACCGGGACACCCAATTCACCCCTCCACTTT | NA | TRBJ1-6 | TRBV3-1/TRBV3-2 | NA
CASSGSLETQYF | TGTGCCAGTAGCGGGAGCTTAGAGACCCAGTACTTC | TRBD2 | TRBJ2-5 | TRBV28 | NA
CASSPGTYTEAFF | TGTGCCAGCTCACCAGGTACTTACACTGAAGCTTTCTTT | NA | TRBJ1-1 | TRBV18 | NA
CAIRRTSGRSNEQFF | TGTGCCATCAGAAGGACTAGCGGGAGAAGCAATGAGCAGTTCTTC | TRBD2 | TRBJ2-1 | TRBV10-3 | NA
CASSLIVPGELFF | TGTGCCAGCAGTTTGATAGTCCCCGGGGAGCTGTTTTTT | NA | TRBJ2-2 | TRBV6-2/TRBV6-3 | NA
CASSSQPHGNSPLHF | TGTGCCAGCAGTTCCCAACCGCACGGGAATTCACCCCTCCACTTT | NA | TRBJ1-6 | TRBV6-6 | few
CASSLGQDTIYF | TGTGCCAGCAGCTTAGGACAGGACACCATATATTTT | NA | TRBJ1-3 | TRBV11-2 | NA
CASSRGQGAYPQETQYF | TGTGCCAGCAGCCGGGGACAGGGGGCTTACCCCCAAGAGACCCAGTACTTC | TRBD1 | TRBJ2-5 | TRBV5-6 | NA
CASGSGTPRGQPQHF | TGTGCCAGCGGATCCGGGACCCCCAGGGGGCAGCCCCAGCATTTT | TRBD1 | TRBJ1-5 | TRBV6-5 | NA
CAWSGLNIQYF | TGTGCCTGGTCGGGACTAAACATTCAGTACTTC | NA | TRBJ2-4 | TRBV30 | NA
CASSPLDGSGRPPYEQYF | TGTGCCAGTAGTCCCCTTGACGGGAGCGGGAGGCCGCCCTACGAGCAGTACTTC | TRBD2 | TRBJ2-7 | TRBV19 | NA
CASSRKQGVAYEQYF | TGTGCCAGCAGCCGTAAACAGGGGGTCGCGTACGAGCAGTACTTC | TRBD1 | TRBJ2-7 | TRBV7-8 | NA
CASRLAEYQETQYF | TGTGCCAGCAGACTAGCGGAGTACCAAGAGACCCAGTACTTC | TRBD2 | TRBJ2-5 | TRBV2 | once
CASSAVAGGPLDTQYF | TGTGCCAGCAGCGCCGTAGCGGGAGGGCCCTTAGATACGCAGTATTTT | TRBD2 | TRBJ2-3 | TRBV9 | once
CASSQRGLAGRNEQFF | TGTGCCAGCAGCCAGCGGGGACTAGCGGGACGCAATGAGCAGTTCTTC | TRBD2 | TRBJ2-1 | TRBV7-2 | NA
CASSLSGRRKDTQYF | TGTGCCAGCAGCTTAAGCGGGAGACGGAAAGATACGCAGTATTTT | TRBD2 | TRBJ2-3 | TRBV11-2 | NA
CASSPGVREQFF | TGTGCCAGCAGCCCGGGGGTGCGTGAGCAGTTCTTC | NA | TRBJ2-1 | TRBV9 | NA
CTSWTQQGIQSTQYF | TGCACCAGCTGGACCCAACAGGGGATACAGAGTACGCAGTATTTT | NA | TRBJ2-3 | TRBV1 | NA
CASSVSALLHTDTQYF | TGTGCCAGCAGCGTAAGCGCCCTACTCCACACAGATACGCAGTATTTT | NA | TRBJ2-3 | TRBV9 | NA
CASTEPRGRAAKNIQYF | TGTGCCAGCACCGAACCCCGGGGGAGGGCCGCCAAAAACATTCAGTACTTC | TRBD2 | TRBJ2-4 | TRBV28 | NA
CASRGTSGRAYNEQFF | TGTGCCAGCAGGGGGACTAGCGGGAGGGCCTACAATGAGCAGTTCTTC | TRBD2 | TRBJ2-1 | TRBV28 | NA
CASSLDGTYEQYF | TGTGCCAGCAGCTTGGACGGGACCTACGAGCAGTACTTC | NA | TRBJ2-7 | TRBV11-1 | NA